This TCR beta chain was recovered during a study of response to subunit inactivated influenza vaccine. Study-wide points: It was the authors' suggestion that each seasonal influenza vaccination recruits few new T cells.

In TCRdb, the RT-PCR reads were re-called with MiXCR into one record per CDR3 protein. This table has around 480,000 distinct CDR3 sequences, roughly 9.8% appearing once. This clonotype was seen ten or more times. The antigen remains undetermined. This CDR3 region has 15 residues. V was trimmed by 0 bases and J by 10 bases, leaving 13 bases between them. CDR1 LGHDT and CDR2 YNNKEL come from the germline V gene (reference sequence). This material consisted of PBMCs from blood, taken about 40 days after vaccination. The rearrangement joins TRBV3-1 to TRBJ1-6; perhaps TRBD1 as D (6 bases). The receptor was derived from a man over 45 who received an inactivated influenza vaccine. CDR3 loop: CASSQDWQGKSPLHF. The CDR3 coding sequence is TGTGCCAGCAGCCAAGATTGGCAGGGGAAATCACCCCTCCACTTT.